Listed below are T cell receptor beta chains from one sample, sequenced in a study of metastatic and nonmetastatic thyroid tumors. Using MiXCR, TCRdb re-called clones from the PCR reads. This table has approximately 7,700 clones, 29% appearing once. What was sequenced was tumor tissue. Source of these receptors: a female donor with papillary thyroid cancer or a benign thyroid nodule (not recorded which). Some clones in this sample may be carry-over from other donors' samples. Each CDR3 is given with its conserved first and last residue. The order of the fields is CDR3 protein, J gene, V gene.

cdr3_aa: CASSRLVAVGPGELFF
j_call: TRBJ2-2
v_call: TRBV28

cdr3_aa: CASNVRNYNEQFF
j_call: TRBJ2-1
v_call: TRBV6-2/TRBV6-3

cdr3_aa: CASRREEDTIYF
j_call: TRBJ1-3
v_call: TRBV5-1

cdr3_aa: CASSPLPRATHGGEAFF
j_call: TRBJ1-1
v_call: TRBV18

cdr3_aa: CASSPGGRASGSYTQYF
j_call: TRBJ2-3
v_call: TRBV11-2

cdr3_aa: CASGLGLAGSYNEQFF
j_call: TRBJ2-1
v_call: TRBV12-5

cdr3_aa: CASNTGQSSYNEQFF
j_call: TRBJ2-1
v_call: TRBV19

cdr3_aa: CASSYSPTLGGPSTDTQYF
j_call: TRBJ2-3
v_call: TRBV6-2/TRBV6-3

cdr3_aa: CASSSWTSGPANTGELFF
j_call: TRBJ2-2
v_call: TRBV27

cdr3_aa: CASSLGGQLGQPQHF
j_call: TRBJ1-5
v_call: TRBV7-6

cdr3_aa: CASRGTGELFF
j_call: TRBJ2-2
v_call: TRBV27

cdr3_aa: CASSEAGPNSPLHF
j_call: TRBJ1-6
v_call: TRBV6-1

cdr3_aa: CASREGTAPYEQYF
j_call: TRBJ2-7
v_call: TRBV6-1

cdr3_aa: CASSVGSGRSEQYF
j_call: TRBJ2-7
v_call: TRBV11-2

cdr3_aa: CASSPGRGRNEKLFF
j_call: TRBJ1-4
v_call: TRBV7-2

cdr3_aa: CASSQGHSGANVLTF
j_call: TRBJ2-6
v_call: TRBV4-1

cdr3_aa: CASRAGGSGANVLTF
j_call: TRBJ2-6
v_call: TRBV6-1

cdr3_aa: CASSAGQVLEQYF
j_call: TRBJ2-7
v_call: TRBV11-1

cdr3_aa: CSARDPNSLYGYGYTF
j_call: TRBJ1-2
v_call: TRBV20-1

cdr3_aa: CASSFRGGTTFGEQYF
j_call: TRBJ2-7
v_call: TRBV11-2

cdr3_aa: CASSDPLSDGPRNEQFF
j_call: TRBJ2-1
v_call: TRBV2

cdr3_aa: CASSPCKSSTYTQYF
j_call: TRBJ2-3
v_call: TRBV11-2

cdr3_aa: CASSPGHAEQYF
j_call: TRBJ2-7
v_call: TRBV11-3

cdr3_aa: CASSLYTDRGNEQFF
j_call: TRBJ2-1
v_call: TRBV5-1